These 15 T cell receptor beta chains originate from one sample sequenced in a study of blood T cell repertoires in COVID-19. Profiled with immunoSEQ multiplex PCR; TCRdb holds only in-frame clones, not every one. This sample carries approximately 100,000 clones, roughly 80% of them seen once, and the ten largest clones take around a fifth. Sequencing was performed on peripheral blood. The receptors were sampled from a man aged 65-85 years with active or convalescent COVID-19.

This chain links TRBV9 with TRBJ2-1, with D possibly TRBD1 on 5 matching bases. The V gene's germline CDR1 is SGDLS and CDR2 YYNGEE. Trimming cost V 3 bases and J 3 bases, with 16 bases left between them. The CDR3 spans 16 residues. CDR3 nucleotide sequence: TGTGCCAGCAGCGCATTACAGGAAAACCACTACAATGAGCAGTTCTTC. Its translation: CASSALQENHYNEQFF. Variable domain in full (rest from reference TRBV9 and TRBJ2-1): DSGVTQTPKHLITATGQRVTLRCSPRSGDLSVYWYQQSLDQGLQFLIQYYNGEERAKGNILERFSAQQFPDLHSELNLSSLELGDSALYFCASSALQENHYNEQFFGPGTRLTVL.

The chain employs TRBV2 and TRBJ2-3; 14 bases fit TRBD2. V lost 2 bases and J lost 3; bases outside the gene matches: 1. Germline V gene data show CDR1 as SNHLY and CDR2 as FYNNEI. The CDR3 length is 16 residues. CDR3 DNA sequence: TGTGCCAGCAGTGAAAGGACTAGCGGGAGGACAGATACGCAGTATTTT. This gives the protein CASSERTSGRTDTQYF.

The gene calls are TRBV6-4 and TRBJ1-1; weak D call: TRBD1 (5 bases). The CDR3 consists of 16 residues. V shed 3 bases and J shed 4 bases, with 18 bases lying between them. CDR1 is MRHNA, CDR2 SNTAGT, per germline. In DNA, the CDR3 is TGTGCCAGCAGTGAGTCGATTAGGGGAGGAGGCACTGAAGCTTTCTTT. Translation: CASSESIRGGGTEAFF.

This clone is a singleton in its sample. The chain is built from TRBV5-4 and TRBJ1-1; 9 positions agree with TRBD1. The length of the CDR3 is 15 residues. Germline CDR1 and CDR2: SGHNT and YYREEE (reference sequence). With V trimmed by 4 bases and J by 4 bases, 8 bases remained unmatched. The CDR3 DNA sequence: TGTGCCAGCAGCCCCCGACAGGGGGTAGGCACTGAAGCTTTCTTT. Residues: CASSPRQGVGTEAFF.

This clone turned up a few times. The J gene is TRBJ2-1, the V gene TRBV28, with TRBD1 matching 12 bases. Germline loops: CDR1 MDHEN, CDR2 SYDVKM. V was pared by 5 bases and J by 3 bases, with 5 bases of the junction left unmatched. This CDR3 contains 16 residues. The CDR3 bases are TGTGCCAGCAGTGCCGGGACAGGGGGCAACTACAATGAGCAGTTCTTC. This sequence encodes CASSAGTGGNYNEQFF.

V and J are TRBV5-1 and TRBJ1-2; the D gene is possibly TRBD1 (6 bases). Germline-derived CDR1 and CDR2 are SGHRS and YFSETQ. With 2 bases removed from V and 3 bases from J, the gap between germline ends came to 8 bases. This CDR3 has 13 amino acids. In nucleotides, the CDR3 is TGCGCCAGCAGCTTTGACAGGCACTATGGCTACACCTTC. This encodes CASSFDRHYGYTF.

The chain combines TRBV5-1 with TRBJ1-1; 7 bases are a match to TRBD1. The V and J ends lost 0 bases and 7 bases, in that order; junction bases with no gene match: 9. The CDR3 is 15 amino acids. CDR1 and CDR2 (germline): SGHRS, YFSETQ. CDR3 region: CASSLDGTQGGEAFF. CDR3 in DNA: TGCGCCAGCAGCTTGGACGGCACGCAGGGGGGTGAAGCTTTCTTT.

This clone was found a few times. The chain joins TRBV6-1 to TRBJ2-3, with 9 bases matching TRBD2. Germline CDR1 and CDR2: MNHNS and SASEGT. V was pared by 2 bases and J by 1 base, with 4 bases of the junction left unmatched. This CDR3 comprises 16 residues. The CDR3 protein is CASSEWRGGGTDTQYF. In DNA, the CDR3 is TGTGCCAGCAGTGAATGGCGGGGGGGCGGCACAGATACGCAGTATTTT.

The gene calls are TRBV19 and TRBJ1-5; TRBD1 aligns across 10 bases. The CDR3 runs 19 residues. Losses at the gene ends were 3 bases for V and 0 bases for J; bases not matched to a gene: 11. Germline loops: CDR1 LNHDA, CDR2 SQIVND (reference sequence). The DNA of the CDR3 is TGTGCCAGTAGTATGGAGGGGGACAGGGGTCATTATAGCAATCAGCCCCAGCATTTT. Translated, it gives CASSMEGDRGHYSNQPQHF.

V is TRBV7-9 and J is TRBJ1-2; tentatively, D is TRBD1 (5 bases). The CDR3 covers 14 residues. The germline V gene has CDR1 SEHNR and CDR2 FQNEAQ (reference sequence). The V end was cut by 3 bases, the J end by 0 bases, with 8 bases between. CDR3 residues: CASSLDTSNYGYTF. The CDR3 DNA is TGTGCCAGCAGCTTGGACACTTCTAACTATGGCTACACCTTC. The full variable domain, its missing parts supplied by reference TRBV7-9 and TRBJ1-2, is DTGVSQNPRHKITKRGQNVTFRCDPISEHNRLYWYRQTLGQGPEFLTYFQNEAQLEKSRLLSDRFSAERPKGSFSTLEIQRTEQGDSAMYLCASSLDTSNYGYTFGSGTRLTVV.

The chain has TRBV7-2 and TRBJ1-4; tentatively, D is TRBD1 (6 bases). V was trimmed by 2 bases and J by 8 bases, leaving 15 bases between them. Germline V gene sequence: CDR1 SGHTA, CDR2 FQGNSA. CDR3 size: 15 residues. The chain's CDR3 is CASSLRGSGREKLFF. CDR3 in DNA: TGTGCCAGCAGCTTAAGGGGGTCGGGCCGGGAAAAACTGTTTTTT.

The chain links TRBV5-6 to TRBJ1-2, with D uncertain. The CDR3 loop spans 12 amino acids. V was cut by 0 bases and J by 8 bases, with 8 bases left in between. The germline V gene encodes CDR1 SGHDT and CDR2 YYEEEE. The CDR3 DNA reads TGTGCCAGCAGCTTGGGGGAGGGCGGCTACACCTTC. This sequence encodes CASSLGEGGYTF.

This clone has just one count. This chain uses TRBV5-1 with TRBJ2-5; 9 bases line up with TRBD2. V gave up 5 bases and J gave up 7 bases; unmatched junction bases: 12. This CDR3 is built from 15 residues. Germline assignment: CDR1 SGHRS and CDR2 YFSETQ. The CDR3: CASRVDSGSVGTQYF. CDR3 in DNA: TGCGCCAGCAGGGTTGATAGCGGGAGCGTGGGGACCCAGTACTTC.

For the CDR3, the DNA is TGTGCCAGCAGCCAAGGACAGCTTGTACCCAGCTCCTACGAGCAGTACTTC. This encodes CASSQGQLVPSSYEQYF. The chain joins TRBV14 to TRBJ2-7; tentatively, D is TRBD1 (5 bases). Germline CDR1 reads SGHDN; CDR2 reads FVKESK. The CDR3 has 17 residues. V was trimmed by 1 base and J by 0 bases, leaving 16 bases between them.

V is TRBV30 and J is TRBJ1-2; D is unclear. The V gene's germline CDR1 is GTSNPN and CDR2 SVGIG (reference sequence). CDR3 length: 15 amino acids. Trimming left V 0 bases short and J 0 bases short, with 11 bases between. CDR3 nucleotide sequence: TGTGCCTGGAGTGTACTCGTGGAGTCTAACTATGGCTACACCTTC. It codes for CAWSVLVESNYGYTF.